Reported below is one T cell receptor beta chain. The target antigen is unknown. This sample stems from a study of CD8+ T cells in alopecia areata. The overall study: By percentage of affected scalp area, the severity of treated patients was scored.

General study points: Sequencing of scalp tissue also captures the resident alphabeta T cells of normal skin.

Documented treatment: oral pan-JAK inhibitor, 5-10 mg twice daily. Peripheral blood and lesional scalp punch biopsies came from alopecia areata patients. The CDR3 covers 15 residues. Germline CDR1 is SGHTA and CDR2 is FQGNSA. V dropped 5 bases and J dropped 0 bases, with 8 bases sitting between them. Extraction and reverse transcription of RNA yielded cDNA as the sequencing template. This table comes from immunoSEQ multiplex PCR, and its TCRdb copy is limited to in-frame clones, with some not included. The table has about 160,000 clones, about three fifths seen once. The gene calls are TRBV7-2 and TRBJ2-6; D gene unclear. The receptor comes from a human donor with alopecia areata. The specimen comprised CD4+ T cells sorted from blood, sampled at week 4, from a patient treated with tofacitinib. The CDR3 here is CASSRDVSGANVLTF. The DNA of the CDR3 is TGTGCCAGCAGCCGCGACGTCTCTGGGGCCAACGTCCTGACTTTC.